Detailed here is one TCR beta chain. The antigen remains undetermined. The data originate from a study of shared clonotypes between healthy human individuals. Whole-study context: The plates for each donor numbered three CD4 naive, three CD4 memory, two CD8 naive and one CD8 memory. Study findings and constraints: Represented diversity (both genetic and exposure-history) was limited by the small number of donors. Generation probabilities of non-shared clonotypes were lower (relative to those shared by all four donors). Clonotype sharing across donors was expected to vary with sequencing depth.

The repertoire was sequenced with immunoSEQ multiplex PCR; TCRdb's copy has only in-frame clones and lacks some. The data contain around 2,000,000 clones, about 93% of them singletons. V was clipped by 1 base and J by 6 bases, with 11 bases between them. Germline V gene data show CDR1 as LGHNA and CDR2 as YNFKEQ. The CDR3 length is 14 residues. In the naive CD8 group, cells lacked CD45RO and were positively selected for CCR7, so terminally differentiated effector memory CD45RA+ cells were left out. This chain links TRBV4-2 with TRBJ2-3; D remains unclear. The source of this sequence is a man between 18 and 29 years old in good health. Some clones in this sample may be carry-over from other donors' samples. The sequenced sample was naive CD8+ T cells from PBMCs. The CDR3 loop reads CASSQVPDSDTQYF. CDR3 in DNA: TGTGCCAGCAGCCAAGTACCGGATTCGGATACGCAGTATTTT.